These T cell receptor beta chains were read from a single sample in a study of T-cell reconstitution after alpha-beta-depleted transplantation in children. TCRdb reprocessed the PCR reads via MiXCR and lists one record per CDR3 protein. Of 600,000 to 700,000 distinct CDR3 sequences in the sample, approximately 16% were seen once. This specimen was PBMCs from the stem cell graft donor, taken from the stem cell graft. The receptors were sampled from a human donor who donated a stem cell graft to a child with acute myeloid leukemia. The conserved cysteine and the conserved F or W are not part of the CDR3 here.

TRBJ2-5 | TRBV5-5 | ASSLAEGQGNYRTQY
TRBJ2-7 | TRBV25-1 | ASSAASEQY
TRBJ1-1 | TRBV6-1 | ASSERRQGLSGTEAF
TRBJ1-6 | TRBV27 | ASRTGVAYNSPLH
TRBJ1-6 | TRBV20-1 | SASADPDFNSPLH
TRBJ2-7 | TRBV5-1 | ASSLVGDSGDYEQY
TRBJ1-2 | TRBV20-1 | SARGGVQGRTYGYT
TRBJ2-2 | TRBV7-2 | ASSLGWTGVGELF
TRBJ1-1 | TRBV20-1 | SGRQGSMNTEAF
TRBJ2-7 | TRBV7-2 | ASSPTGTGTHEQY
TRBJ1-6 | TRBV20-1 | SASTDEGSPLH
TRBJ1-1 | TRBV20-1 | SAREGTNTEAF
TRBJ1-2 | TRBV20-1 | SARSRMTDYGYT
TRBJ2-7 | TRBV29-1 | SVEQGIAYEQY
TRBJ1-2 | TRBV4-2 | ASSQDGSSYGYT
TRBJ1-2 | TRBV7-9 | ASSWAYGYT
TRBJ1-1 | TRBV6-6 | ASSWGQTEAF
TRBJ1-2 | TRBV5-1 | ASSWYRDGYT
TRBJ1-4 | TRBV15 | ATSRAPPGRQEKLF
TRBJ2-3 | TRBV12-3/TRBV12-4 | ASIPNRDRYTDTQY
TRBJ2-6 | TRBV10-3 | AIRGGSGANVLT
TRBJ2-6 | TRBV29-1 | SVGPSRETGRSGANVLT
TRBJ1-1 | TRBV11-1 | ASSLVSGPGLNTEAF
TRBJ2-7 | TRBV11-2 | ASSLDLGDVSTYEQY
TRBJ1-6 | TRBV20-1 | SASRSSYNSPLH
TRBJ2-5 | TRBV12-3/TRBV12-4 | ASSLTGGVQETQY
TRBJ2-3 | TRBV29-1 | SVEDSLVVTDTQY